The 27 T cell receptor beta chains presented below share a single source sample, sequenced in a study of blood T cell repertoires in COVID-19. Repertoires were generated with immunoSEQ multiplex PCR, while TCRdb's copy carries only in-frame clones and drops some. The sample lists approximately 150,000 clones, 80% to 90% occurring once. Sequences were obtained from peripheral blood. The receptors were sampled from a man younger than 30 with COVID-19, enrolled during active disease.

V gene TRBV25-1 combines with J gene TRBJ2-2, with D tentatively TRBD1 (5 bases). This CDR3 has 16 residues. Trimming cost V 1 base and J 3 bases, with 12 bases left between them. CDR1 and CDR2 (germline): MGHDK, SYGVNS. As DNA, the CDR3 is TGTGCCAGCAGTGAATCGTCGATAGGGGACACCGGGGAGCTGTTTTTT. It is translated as CASSESSIGDTGELFF.

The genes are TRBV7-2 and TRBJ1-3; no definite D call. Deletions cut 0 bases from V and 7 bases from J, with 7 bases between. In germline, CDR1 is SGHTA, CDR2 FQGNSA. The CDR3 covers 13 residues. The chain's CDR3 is CASSLAVQNTIYF. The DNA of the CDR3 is TGTGCCAGCAGCTTAGCGGTACAGAACACCATATATTTT.

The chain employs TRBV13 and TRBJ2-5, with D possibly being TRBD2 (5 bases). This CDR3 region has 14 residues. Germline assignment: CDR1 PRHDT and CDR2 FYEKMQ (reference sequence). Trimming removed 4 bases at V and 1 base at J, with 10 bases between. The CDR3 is CASSSGRFQETQYF. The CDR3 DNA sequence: TGTGCCAGCAGCTCGGGGAGATTCCAAGAGACCCAGTACTTC.

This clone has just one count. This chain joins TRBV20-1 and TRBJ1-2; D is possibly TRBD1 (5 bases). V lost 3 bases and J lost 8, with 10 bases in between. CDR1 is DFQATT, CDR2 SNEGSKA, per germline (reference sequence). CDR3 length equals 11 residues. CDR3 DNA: TGCAGTGCTAGCGGCCGGGGGGGCTACACCTTC. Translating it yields CSASGRGGYTF.

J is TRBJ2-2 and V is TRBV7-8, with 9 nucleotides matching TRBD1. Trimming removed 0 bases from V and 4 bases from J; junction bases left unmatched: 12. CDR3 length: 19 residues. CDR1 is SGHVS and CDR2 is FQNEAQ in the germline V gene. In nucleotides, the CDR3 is TGTGCCAGCAGCTTAGCAGGGACAGGGCGTGGGGGGAGCACCGGGGAGCTGTTTTTT. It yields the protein CASSLAGTGRGGSTGELFF.

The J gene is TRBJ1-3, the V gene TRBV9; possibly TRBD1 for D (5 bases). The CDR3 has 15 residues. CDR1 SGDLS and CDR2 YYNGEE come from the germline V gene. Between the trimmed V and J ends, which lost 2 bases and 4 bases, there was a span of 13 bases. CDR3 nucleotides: TGTGCCAGCAGCGTTGATGGGGCCTACGGAAACACCATATATTTT. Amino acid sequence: CASSVDGAYGNTIYF.

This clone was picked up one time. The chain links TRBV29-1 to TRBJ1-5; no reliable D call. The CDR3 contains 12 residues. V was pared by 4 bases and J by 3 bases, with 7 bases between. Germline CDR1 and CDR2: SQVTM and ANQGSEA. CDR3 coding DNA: TGCAGCGTTGTAACAGACAATCAGCCCCAGCATTTT. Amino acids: CSVVTDNQPQHF. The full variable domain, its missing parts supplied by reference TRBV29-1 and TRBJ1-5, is SAVISQKPSRDICQRGTSLTIQCQVDSQVTMMFWYRQQPGQSLTLIATANQGSEATYESGFVIDKFPISRPNLTFSTLTVSNMSPEDSSIYLCSVVTDNQPQHFGDGTRLSIL.

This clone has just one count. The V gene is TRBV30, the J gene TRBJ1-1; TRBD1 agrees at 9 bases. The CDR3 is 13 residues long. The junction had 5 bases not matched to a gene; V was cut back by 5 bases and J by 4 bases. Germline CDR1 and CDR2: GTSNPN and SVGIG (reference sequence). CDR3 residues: CAWDRGRGTEAFF. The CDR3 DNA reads TGTGCCTGGGACAGGGGGAGGGGCACTGAAGCTTTCTTT.

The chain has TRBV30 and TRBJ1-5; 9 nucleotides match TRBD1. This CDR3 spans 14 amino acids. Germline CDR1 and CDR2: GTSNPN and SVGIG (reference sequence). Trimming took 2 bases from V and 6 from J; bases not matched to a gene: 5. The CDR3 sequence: CAWSLGQGTQPQHF. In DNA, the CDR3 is TGTGCCTGGAGTCTGGGACAGGGTACTCAGCCCCAGCATTTT.

CDR3 DNA sequence: TGCGCCAGCAGCCTGCGGACAGGGGGAGGTCAGCCCCAGCATTTT. It codes for CASSLRTGGGQPQHF. This chain links TRBV4-3 with TRBJ1-5; TRBD1 matches at 10 bases. Per germline, CDR1 LGHNA and CDR2 YSLEER. The CDR3 contains 15 residues. Trimming cost V 4 bases and J 6 bases; bases outside gene matches: 6.

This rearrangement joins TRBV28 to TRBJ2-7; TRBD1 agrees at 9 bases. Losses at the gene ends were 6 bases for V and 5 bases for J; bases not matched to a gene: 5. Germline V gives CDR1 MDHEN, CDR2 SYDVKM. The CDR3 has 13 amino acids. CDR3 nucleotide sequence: TGTGCCAGCAGGCTCACAGGGGGCAACGAGCAGTACTTC. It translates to CASRLTGGNEQYF.

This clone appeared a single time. The CDR3, as DNA: TGTGCCTGGAGTGCTGACAGGGTTGGAAACACCATATATTTT. The encoded protein is CAWSADRVGNTIYF. J is TRBJ1-3 and V is TRBV30; 7 bases fit TRBD1. Germline V gene sequence: CDR1 GTSNPN, CDR2 SVGIG (reference sequence). V was pared by 1 base and J by 3 bases, with 3 bases of the junction left unmatched. The CDR3 has 14 amino acids.

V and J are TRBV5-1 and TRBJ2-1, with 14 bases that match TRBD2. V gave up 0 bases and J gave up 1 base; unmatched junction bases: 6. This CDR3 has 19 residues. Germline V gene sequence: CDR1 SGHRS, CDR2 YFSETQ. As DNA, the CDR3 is TGCGCCAGCAGCTTGGGACTAGCGGGAGGGCTAAGATCCTACAATGAGCAGTTCTTC. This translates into CASSLGLAGGLRSYNEQFF.

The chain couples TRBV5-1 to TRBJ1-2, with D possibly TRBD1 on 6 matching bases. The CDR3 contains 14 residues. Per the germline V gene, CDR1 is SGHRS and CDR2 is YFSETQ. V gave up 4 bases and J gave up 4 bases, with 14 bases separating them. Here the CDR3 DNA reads TGCGCCAGCAGCCCCTGGACAGAGTCCTATGGCTACACCTTC. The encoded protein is CASSPWTESYGYTF. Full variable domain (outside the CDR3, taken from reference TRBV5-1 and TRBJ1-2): KAGVTQTPRYLIKTRGQQVTLSCSPISGHRSVSWYQQTPGQGLQFLFEYFSETQRNKGNFPGRFSGRQFSNSRSEMNVSTLELGDSALYLCASSPWTESYGYTFGSGTRLTVV.

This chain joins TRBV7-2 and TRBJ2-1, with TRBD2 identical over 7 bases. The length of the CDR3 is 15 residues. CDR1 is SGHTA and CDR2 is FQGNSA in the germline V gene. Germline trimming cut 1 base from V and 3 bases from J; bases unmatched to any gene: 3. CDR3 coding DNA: TGTGCCAGCAGCTTAGTTGGGGGGGGCTACAATGAGCAGTTCTTC. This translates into CASSLVGGGYNEQFF.

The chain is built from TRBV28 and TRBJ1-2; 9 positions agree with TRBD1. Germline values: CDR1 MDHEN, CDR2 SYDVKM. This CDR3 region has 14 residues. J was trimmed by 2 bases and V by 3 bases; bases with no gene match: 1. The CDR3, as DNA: TGTGCCAGCAGTTTCGGGACAGGGAACTATGGCTACACCTTC. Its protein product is CASSFGTGNYGYTF.

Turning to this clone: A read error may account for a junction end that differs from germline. As DNA, the CDR3 is TGTGCCAGCAGCTTAGGAGGTTATAATGAAAAACTGCTTTTT. Its protein is CASSLGGYNEKLLF. The chain combines TRBV11-2 with TRBJ1-4; D not resolved. There are 14 residues in the CDR3. Germline loops: CDR1 SGHAT, CDR2 FQNNGV.

In nucleotides, the CDR3 is TGCGCCAGCAGCTTGGCCTTAGCGGGGTTCTACAATGAGCAGTTCTTC. This encodes CASSLALAGFYNEQFF. J is TRBJ2-1 and V is TRBV5-1; 8 bases match TRBD2. V was pared by 0 bases and J by 3 bases, with 5 bases of the junction left unmatched. The CDR3 has 16 amino acids. CDR1 is SGHRS, CDR2 YFSETQ, per germline. The complete variable domain, with remaining parts taken from reference TRBV5-1 and TRBJ2-1, reads KAGVTQTPRYLIKTRGQQVTLSCSPISGHRSVSWYQQTPGQGLQFLFEYFSETQRNKGNFPGRFSGRQFSNSRSEMNVSTLELGDSALYLCASSLALAGFYNEQFFGPGTRLTVL.

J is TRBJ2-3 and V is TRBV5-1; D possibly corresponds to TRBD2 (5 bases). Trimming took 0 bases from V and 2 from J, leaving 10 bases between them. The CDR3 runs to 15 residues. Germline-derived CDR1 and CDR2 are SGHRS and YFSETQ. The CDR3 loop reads CASSLAASPTDTQYF. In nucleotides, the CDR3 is TGCGCCAGCAGCTTGGCGGCTAGCCCCACAGATACGCAGTATTTT.

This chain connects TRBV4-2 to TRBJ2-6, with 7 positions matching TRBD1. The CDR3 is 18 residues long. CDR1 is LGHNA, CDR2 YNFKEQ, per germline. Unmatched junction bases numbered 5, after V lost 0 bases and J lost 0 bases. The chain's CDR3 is CASSQEGQISSGANVLTF. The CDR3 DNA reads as TGTGCCAGCAGCCAAGAGGGACAGATCTCCTCTGGGGCCAACGTCCTGACTTTC.

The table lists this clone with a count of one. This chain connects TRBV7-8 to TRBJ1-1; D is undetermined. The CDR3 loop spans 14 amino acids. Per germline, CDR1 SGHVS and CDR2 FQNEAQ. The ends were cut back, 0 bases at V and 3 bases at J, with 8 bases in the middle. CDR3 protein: CASSLAAQYTEAFF. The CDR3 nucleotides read TGTGCCAGCAGCTTAGCGGCACAGTACACTGAAGCTTTCTTT. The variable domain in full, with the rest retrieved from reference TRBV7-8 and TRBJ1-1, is GAGVSQSPRYKVAKRGQDVALRCDPISGHVSLFWYQQALGQGPEFLTYFQNEAQLDKSGLPSDRFFAERPEGSVSTLKIQRTQQEDSAVYLCASSLAAQYTEAFFGQGTRLTVV.

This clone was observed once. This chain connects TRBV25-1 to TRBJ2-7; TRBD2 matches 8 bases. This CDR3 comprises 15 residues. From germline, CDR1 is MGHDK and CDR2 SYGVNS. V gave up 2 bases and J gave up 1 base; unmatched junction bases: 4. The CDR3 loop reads CASSEPREGSYEQYF. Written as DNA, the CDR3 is TGTGCCAGCAGTGAACCCCGGGAGGGTTCCTACGAGCAGTACTTC.

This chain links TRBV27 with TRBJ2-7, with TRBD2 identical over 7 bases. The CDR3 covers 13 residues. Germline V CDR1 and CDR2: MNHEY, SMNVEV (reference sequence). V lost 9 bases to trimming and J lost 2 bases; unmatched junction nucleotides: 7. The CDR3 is CASRPSGPYEQYF. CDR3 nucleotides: TGTGCCAGTCGCCCTAGCGGACCCTACGAGCAGTACTTC.

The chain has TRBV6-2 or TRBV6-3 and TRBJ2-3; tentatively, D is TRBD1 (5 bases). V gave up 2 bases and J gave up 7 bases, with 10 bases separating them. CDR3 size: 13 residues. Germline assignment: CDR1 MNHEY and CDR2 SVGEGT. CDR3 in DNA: TGTGCCAGCAGTTACACAGGACAAAATACGCAGTATTTT. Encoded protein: CASSYTGQNTQYF.

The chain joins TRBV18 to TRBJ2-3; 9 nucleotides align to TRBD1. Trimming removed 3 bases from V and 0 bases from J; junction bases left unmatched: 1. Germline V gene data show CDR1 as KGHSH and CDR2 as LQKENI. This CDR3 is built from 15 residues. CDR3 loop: CASSPGQGSTDTQYF. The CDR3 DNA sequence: TGTGCCAGCTCACCGGGACAGGGCAGCACAGATACGCAGTATTTT.

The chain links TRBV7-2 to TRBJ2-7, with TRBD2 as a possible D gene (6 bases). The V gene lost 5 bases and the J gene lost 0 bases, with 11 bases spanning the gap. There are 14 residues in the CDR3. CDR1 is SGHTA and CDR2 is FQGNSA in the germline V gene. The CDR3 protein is CASSPQGLSYEQYF. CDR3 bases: TGTGCCAGCAGCCCCCAGGGACTCTCCTACGAGCAGTACTTC.

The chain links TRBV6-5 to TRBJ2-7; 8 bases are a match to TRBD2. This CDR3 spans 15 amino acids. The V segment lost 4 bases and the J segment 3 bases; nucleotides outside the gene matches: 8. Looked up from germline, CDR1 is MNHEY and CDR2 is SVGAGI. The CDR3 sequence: CASSLSSGAYYEQYF. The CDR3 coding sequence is TGTGCCAGCAGTTTAAGTAGCGGGGCGTACTACGAGCAGTACTTC.